The clone carrying this TCR beta chain appeared a single time. The antigen remains unidentified. The germline V and J ends were trimmed by 6 bases and 7 bases, with 16 bases remaining between them. The CDR3 contains 14 residues. Sample-barcoded 5' priming and a J-beta primer mix drove a second PCR of roughly 6 to 12 cycles. TCRdb recomputed calls from the 5' RACE reads with MiXCR, one row per CDR3 protein. The sample contains about 940,000 distinct CDR3 sequences, around 49% of which appear only once. The data were taken from a study of blood T cells in healthy people across ages. Study-level points and caveats: Donors of long life had a larger count of naive CD4+ cells and greater diversity than aged donors. Any conclusive comparison of naive versus antigen-experienced cells was prevented by using unsorted PBMCs. Getting older went along with TCR beta diversity per million T cells dropping roughly linearly.

The sample comprised blood. The chain employs TRBV12-3 or TRBV12-4 and TRBJ2-1; no reliable D call. This TCR came from a young man in good health. Here the CDR3 reads CASRFASERNEQFF. In DNA form, the CDR3 reads TGTGCCAGCAGGTTTGCATCCGAGAGAAATGAGCAGTTCTTC.